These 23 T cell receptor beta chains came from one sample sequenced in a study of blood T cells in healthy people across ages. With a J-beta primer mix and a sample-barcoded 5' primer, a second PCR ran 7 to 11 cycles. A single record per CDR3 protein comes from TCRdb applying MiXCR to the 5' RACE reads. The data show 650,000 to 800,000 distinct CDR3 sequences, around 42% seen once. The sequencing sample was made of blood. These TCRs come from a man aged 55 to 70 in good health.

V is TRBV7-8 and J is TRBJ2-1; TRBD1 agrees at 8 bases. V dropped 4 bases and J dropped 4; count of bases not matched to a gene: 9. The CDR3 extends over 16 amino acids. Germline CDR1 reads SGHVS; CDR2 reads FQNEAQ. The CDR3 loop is CASSSTGGFLYNEQFF. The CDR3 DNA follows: TGTGCCAGCAGCTCTACAGGGGGATTCTTGTACAATGAGCAGTTCTTC.

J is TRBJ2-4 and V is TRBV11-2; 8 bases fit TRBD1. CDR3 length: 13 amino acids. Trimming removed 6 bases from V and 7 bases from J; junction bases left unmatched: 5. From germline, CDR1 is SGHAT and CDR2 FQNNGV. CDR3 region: CASSQQGVNIQYF. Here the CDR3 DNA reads TGTGCCAGCAGTCAACAGGGGGTCAACATTCAGTACTTC.

The CDR3 loop reads CASSYSIISLGGGSPFF. The CDR3 DNA sequence: TGTGCCAGCAGTTACTCGATCATATCTTTGGGCGGGGGTAGTCCGTTCTTC. J is TRBJ2-1 and V is TRBV6-2 or TRBV6-3; 7 bases fit TRBD2. Germline assignment: CDR1 MNHEY and CDR2 SVGEGT. The junction had 20 bases not matched to a gene; V was cut back by 0 bases and J by 15 bases. The CDR3 consists of 17 residues.

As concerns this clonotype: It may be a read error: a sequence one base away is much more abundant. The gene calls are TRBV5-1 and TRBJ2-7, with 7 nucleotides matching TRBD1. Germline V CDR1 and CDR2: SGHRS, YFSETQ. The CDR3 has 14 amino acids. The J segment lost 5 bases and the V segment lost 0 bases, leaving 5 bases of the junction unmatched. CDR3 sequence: CASSLEGGNNEQYF. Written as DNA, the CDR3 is TGCGCCAGCAGCTTGGAAGGGGGCAACAACGAGCAGTACTTC.

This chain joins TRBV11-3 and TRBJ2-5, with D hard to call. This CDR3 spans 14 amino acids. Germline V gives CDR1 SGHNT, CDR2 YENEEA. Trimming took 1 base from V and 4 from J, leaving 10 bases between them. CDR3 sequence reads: CASSLVSSGETQYF. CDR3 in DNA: TGTGCCAGCAGCTTAGTTAGCTCCGGAGAGACCCAGTACTTC. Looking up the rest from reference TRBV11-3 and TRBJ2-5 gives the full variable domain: EAGVVQSPRYKIIEKKQPVAFWCNPISGHNTLYWYLQNLGQGPELLIRYENEEAVDDSQLPKDRFSAERLKGVDSTLKIQPAELGDSAVYLCASSLVSSGETQYFGPGTRLLVL.

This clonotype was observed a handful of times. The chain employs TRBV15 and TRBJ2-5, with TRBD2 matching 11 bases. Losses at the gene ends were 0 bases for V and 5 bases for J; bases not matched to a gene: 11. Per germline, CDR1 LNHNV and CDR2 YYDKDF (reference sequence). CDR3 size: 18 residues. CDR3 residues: CATSRDVLRLAGGETQYF. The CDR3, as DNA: TGTGCCACCAGCAGAGATGTGTTACGGCTAGCGGGGGGCGAGACCCAGTACTTC.

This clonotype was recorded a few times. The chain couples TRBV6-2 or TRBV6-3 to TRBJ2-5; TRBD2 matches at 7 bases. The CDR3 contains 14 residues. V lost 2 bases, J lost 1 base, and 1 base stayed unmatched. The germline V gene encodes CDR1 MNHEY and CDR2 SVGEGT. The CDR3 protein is CASSYGRGQETQYF. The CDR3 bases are TGTGCCAGCAGTTACGGGAGGGGCCAAGAGACCCAGTACTTC.

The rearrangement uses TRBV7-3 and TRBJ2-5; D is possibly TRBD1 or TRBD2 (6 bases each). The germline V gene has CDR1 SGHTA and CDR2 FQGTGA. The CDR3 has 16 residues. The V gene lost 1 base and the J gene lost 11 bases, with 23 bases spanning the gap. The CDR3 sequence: CASSLRGGTGYNEQYF. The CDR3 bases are TGTGCCAGCAGCTTAAGAGGGGGGACGGGGTACAATGAGCAGTACTTC.

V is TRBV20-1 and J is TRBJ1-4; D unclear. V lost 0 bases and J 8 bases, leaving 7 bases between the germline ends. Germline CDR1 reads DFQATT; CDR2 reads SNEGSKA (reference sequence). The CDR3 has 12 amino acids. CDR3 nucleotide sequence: TGCAGTGCTAGAGACTCTGGGGAAAAACTGTTTTTT. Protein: CSARDSGEKLFF.

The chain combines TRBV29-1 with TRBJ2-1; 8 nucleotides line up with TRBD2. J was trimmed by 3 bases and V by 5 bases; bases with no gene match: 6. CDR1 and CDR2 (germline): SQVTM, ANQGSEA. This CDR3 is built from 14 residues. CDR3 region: CSVSVAGNYNEQFF. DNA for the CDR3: TGCAGCGTTTCTGTAGCGGGGAACTACAATGAGCAGTTCTTC.

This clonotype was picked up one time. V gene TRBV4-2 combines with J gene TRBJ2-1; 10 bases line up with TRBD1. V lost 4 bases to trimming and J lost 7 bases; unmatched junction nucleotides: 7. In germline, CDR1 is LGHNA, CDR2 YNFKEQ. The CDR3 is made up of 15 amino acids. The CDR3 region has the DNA TGTGCCAGCAGCCGGGGGACAGGGGCTGGGAATGAGCAGTTCTTC. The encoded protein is CASSRGTGAGNEQFF.

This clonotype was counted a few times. The CDR3 spells CASSPDGGSYEQYF. The CDR3 DNA follows: TGTGCCAGCAGCCCCGATGGCGGTTCCTACGAGCAGTACTTC. J is TRBJ2-7 and V is TRBV9, with D unclear. Germline assignment: CDR1 SGDLS and CDR2 YYNGEE. The germline V and J ends were trimmed by 4 bases and 1 base, with 12 bases remaining between them. CDR3 length: 14 residues.

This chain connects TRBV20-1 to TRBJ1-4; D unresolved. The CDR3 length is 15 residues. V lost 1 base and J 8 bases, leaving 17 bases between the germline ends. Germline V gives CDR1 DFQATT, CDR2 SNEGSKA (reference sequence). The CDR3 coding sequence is TGCAGTGCTAGAGGATTACTTCAATCGTACGAAAAACTGTTTTTT. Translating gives CSARGLLQSYEKLFF.

CDR3 sequence (DNA): TGTGCCAGCTCACCACGTCAGGGGGACACTGAAGCTTTCTTT. This encodes CASSPRQGDTEAFF. The chain has TRBV18 and TRBJ1-1, with TRBD1 identical over 7 bases. Unmatched junction bases numbered 2, after V lost 1 base and J lost 3 bases. Germline V gives CDR1 KGHSH, CDR2 LQKENI. CDR3 size: 14 residues.

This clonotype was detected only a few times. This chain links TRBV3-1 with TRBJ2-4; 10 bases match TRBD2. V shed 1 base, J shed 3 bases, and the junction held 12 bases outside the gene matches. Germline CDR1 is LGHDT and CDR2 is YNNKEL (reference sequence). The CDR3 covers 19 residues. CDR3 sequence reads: CASSQGEMKLAGVKNIQYF. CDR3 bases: TGTGCCAGCAGCCAAGGGGAAATGAAGCTAGCGGGGGTCAAAAACATTCAGTACTTC.

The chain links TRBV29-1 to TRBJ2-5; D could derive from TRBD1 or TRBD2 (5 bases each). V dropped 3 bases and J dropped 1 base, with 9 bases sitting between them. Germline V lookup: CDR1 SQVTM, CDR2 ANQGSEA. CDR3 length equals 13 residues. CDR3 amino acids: CSVDYGAQETQYF. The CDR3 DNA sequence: TGCAGCGTTGACTACGGGGCCCAAGAGACCCAGTACTTC.

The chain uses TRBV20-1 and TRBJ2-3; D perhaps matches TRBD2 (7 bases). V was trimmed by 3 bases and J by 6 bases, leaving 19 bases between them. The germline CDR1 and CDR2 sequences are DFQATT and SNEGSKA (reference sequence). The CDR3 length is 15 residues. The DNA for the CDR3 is TGCAGTGCTAGGGGGGCCGGGGGGCCGGGGGATACGCAGTATTTT. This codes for CSARGAGGPGDTQYF.

CDR3 in amino acids: CASSYSGLAGSCNEQFF. As DNA, the CDR3 is TGTGCCAGCAGTTACTCGGGACTAGCGGGGAGTTGCAATGAGCAGTTCTTC. The chain combines TRBV6-6 with TRBJ2-1; 13 bases match TRBD2. The CDR3 covers 17 residues. V lost 0 bases, J lost 6 bases, and 5 bases stayed unmatched. The germline gives CDR1 MNHNY, CDR2 SVGAGI (reference sequence).

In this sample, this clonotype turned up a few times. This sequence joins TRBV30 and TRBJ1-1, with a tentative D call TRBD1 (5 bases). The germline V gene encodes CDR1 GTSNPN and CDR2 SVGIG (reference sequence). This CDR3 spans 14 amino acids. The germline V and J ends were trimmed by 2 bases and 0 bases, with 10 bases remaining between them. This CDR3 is CAWSIAGLNTEAFF. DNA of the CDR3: TGTGCCTGGAGTATCGCAGGGTTGAACACTGAAGCTTTCTTT.

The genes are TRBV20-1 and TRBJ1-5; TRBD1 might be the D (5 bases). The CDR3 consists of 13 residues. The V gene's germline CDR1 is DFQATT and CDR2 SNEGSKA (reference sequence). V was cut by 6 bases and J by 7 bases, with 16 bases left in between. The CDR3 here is CSAKWQGRQPQHF. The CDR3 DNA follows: TGCAGTGCCAAGTGGCAGGGACGACAGCCCCAGCATTTT.

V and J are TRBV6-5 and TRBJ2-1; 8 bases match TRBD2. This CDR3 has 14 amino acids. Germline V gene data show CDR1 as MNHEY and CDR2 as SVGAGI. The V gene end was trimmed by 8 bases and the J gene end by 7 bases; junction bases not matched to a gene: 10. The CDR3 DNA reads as TGTGCCAGCGCGTCCGGGGGGGGCTTTAATGAGCAGTTCTTC. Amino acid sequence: CASASGGGFNEQFF.

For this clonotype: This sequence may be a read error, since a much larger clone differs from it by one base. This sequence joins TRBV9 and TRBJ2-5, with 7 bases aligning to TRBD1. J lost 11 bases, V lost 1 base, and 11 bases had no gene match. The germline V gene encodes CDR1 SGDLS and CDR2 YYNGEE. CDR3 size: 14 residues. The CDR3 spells CASSVRTGPKAQYF. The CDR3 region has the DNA TGTGCCAGCAGCGTAAGGACAGGACCTAAGGCGCAGTACTTC. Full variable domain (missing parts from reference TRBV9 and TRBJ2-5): DSGVTQTPKHLITATGQRVTLRCSPRSGDLSVYWYQQSLDQGLQFLIQYYNGEERAKGNILERFSAQQFPDLHSELNLSSLELGDSALYFCASSVRTGPKAQYFGPGTRLLVL.

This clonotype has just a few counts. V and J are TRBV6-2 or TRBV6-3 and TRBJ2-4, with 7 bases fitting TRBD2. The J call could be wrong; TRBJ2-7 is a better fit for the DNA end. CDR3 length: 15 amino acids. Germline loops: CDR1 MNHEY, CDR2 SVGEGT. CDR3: CASSYRIGGSYEQYF. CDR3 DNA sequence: TGTGCCAGCAGTTATCGAATCGGGGGGTCATACGAGCAGTACTTC.